A selection of T cell receptor beta chains follows, all from one sample in a study of blood T cell repertoires in COVID-19. Using immunoSEQ multiplex PCR, the repertoire was profiled, and TCRdb retains in-frame clones only, with some absent. The data hold some 150,000 clones, with around 81% observed a single time. Sequencing was done on a sample of peripheral blood. The receptor set was obtained from a woman between 55 and 75 years old with acute or convalescent COVID-19. Each CDR3 is given with its conserved first and last residue. Each record gives: V gene, clone size, D gene, J gene, CDR3 DNA, CDR3 protein. The D gene is left open where the match is weak. Some rows have no size entry. The others give once, few or many, or a class for an expanded clone.

v_call: TRBV5-1
clone_size: -
d_call: -
j_call: TRBJ1-2
cdr3_nt: TGCGCCAGCAGCGGCCCTGGGGGGACTAACTATGGCTACACCTTC
cdr3_aa: CASSGPGGTNYGYTF

v_call: TRBV4-3
clone_size: -
d_call: TRBD1
j_call: TRBJ1-4
cdr3_nt: TGCGCCAGCAGCCAAGGGCCCCCAGGGGGCGAGGAAAAACTGTTTTTT
cdr3_aa: CASSQGPPGGEEKLFF

v_call: TRBV28
clone_size: -
d_call: -
j_call: TRBJ2-2
cdr3_nt: TGTGCCAGCAAGTGGCGGGCGAACACCGGGGAGCTGTTTTTT
cdr3_aa: CASKWRANTGELFF

v_call: TRBV30
clone_size: -
d_call: -
j_call: TRBJ2-1
cdr3_nt: TGTGCCTGGAGTGACCGTCAGGGGGGTTCCTTTTACAATGAGCAGTTCTTC
cdr3_aa: CAWSDRQGGSFYNEQFF

v_call: TRBV5-4
clone_size: -
d_call: TRBD1
j_call: TRBJ2-1
cdr3_nt: TGTGCCAGCAGATCCATCGGACAGGGGGCCCCTCATGAGCAGTTCTTC
cdr3_aa: CASRSIGQGAPHEQFF

v_call: TRBV30
clone_size: -
d_call: TRBD1
j_call: TRBJ1-5
cdr3_nt: TGTGCCTGGAGTAAAGGACAGGGATACAATCAGCCCCAGCATTTT
cdr3_aa: CAWSKGQGYNQPQHF

v_call: TRBV28
clone_size: few
d_call: TRBD1
j_call: TRBJ1-6
cdr3_nt: TGTGCCAGCAGCCCAATCCTACAGGGGAACAATTCACCCCTCCACTTT
cdr3_aa: CASSPILQGNNSPLHF

v_call: TRBV2
clone_size: once
d_call: TRBD2
j_call: TRBJ2-5
cdr3_nt: TGTGCCGGAAGACTAGCGGGAATTTGGGAGACCCAGTACTTC
cdr3_aa: CAGRLAGIWETQYF

v_call: TRBV27
clone_size: -
d_call: TRBD2
j_call: TRBJ2-1
cdr3_nt: TGTGCCAGCAGTGGGTGGACTAGCGGGAGTCTGTACAATGAGCAGTTCTTC
cdr3_aa: CASSGWTSGSLYNEQFF

v_call: TRBV5-1
clone_size: -
d_call: -
j_call: TRBJ2-1
cdr3_nt: TGCGCCAGCAGCTTGGGGAACTTACAGGGAACCAATGAGCAGTTCTTC
cdr3_aa: CASSLGNLQGTNEQFF

v_call: TRBV3-1/TRBV3-2
clone_size: -
d_call: -
j_call: TRBJ1-1
cdr3_nt: TGTGCCAGCAGCCAGCAATGGATAGGGAGAAGGACTGAAGCTTTCTTT
cdr3_aa: CASSQQWIGRRTEAFF

v_call: TRBV2
clone_size: -
d_call: -
j_call: TRBJ1-2
cdr3_nt: TGTGCCAGCCTCGGGCAGGGCCTTAACTATGGCTACACCTTC
cdr3_aa: CASLGQGLNYGYTF

v_call: TRBV25-1
clone_size: -
d_call: TRBD1
j_call: TRBJ1-6
cdr3_nt: TGTGCCAGCAGTGATGTAGGGACAGGAAATTCACCCCTCCACTTT
cdr3_aa: CASSDVGTGNSPLHF

v_call: TRBV9
clone_size: -
d_call: TRBD2
j_call: TRBJ2-2
cdr3_nt: TGTGCCAGCAGCGCCCAACGGGGACTAACCGGGGAGCTGTTTTTT
cdr3_aa: CASSAQRGLTGELFF

v_call: TRBV5-8
clone_size: -
d_call: -
j_call: TRBJ2-7
cdr3_nt: TGTGCCAGCAGCTTTTACTCCTACGAGCAGTACTTC
cdr3_aa: CASSFYSYEQYF

v_call: TRBV5-8
clone_size: -
d_call: TRBD1
j_call: TRBJ2-3
cdr3_nt: TGTGCCAGCAGTTACAGGGGGGCAGATACGCAGTATTTT
cdr3_aa: CASSYRGADTQYF

v_call: TRBV6-1
clone_size: -
d_call: -
j_call: TRBJ1-2
cdr3_nt: TGTGCCAGCAGTATCCTCGGACAGACAGATGGCTACACCTTC
cdr3_aa: CASSILGQTDGYTF

v_call: TRBV28
clone_size: -
d_call: TRBD2
j_call: TRBJ2-1
cdr3_nt: TGTGCCAGCAGCCGCGGGAGGGGGTGGAATGAGCAGTTCTTC
cdr3_aa: CASSRGRGWNEQFF

v_call: TRBV15
clone_size: -
d_call: -
j_call: TRBJ2-7
cdr3_nt: TGTGCCACCAGCAGGGGATCCGGGGGGCCCTACGAGCAGTACTTC
cdr3_aa: CATSRGSGGPYEQYF

v_call: TRBV7-9
clone_size: -
d_call: -
j_call: TRBJ2-5
cdr3_nt: TGTGCCAGCAGCTTCGATAGTTCTGAGACCCAGTACTTC
cdr3_aa: CASSFDSSETQYF

v_call: TRBV10-3
clone_size: -
d_call: TRBD1
j_call: TRBJ2-2
cdr3_nt: TGTGCCACCACAGGGGTTACATTCACCGGGGAGCTGTTTTTT
cdr3_aa: CATTGVTFTGELFF

v_call: TRBV7-9
clone_size: -
d_call: TRBD1
j_call: TRBJ1-1
cdr3_nt: TGTGCCAGCAGCTTCGGGACAGGGACCACTGAAGCTTTCTTT
cdr3_aa: CASSFGTGTTEAFF

v_call: TRBV12-3/TRBV12-4
clone_size: -
d_call: -
j_call: TRBJ2-1
cdr3_nt: TGTGCCAGCAGCCGACTAGTTAGTGAGCAGTTCTTC
cdr3_aa: CASSRLVSEQFF

v_call: TRBV7-3
clone_size: once
d_call: -
j_call: TRBJ1-1
cdr3_nt: TGTGCCAGCAGCGCCAGCGGGGGATTCACTGAAGCTTTCTTT
cdr3_aa: CASSASGGFTEAFF

v_call: TRBV18
clone_size: -
d_call: -
j_call: TRBJ2-7
cdr3_nt: TGTGCCAGCTCACCATACAAGGGGAACGAGCAGTACTTC
cdr3_aa: CASSPYKGNEQYF

v_call: TRBV4-3
clone_size: -
d_call: -
j_call: TRBJ1-3
cdr3_nt: TGCGCCAGCAGCCAAGTCGAGGGTACCATATATTTT
cdr3_aa: CASSQVEGTIYF

v_call: TRBV29-1
clone_size: few
d_call: -
j_call: TRBJ1-5
cdr3_nt: TGCAGCGTTGTGGCAGGGGACCTCAATCAGCCCCAGCATTTT
cdr3_aa: CSVVAGDLNQPQHF

v_call: TRBV7-6
clone_size: -
d_call: TRBD2
j_call: TRBJ2-2
cdr3_nt: TGTGCCAGCTCTGCGGCGGGAGCTCCGGCCGGGGAGCTGTTTTTT
cdr3_aa: CASSAAGAPAGELFF

v_call: TRBV28
clone_size: -
d_call: -
j_call: TRBJ2-7
cdr3_nt: TGTGCCAGCAGTGGGGACATCTCCACTATTGAGCAGTACTTC
cdr3_aa: CASSGDISTIEQYF

v_call: TRBV5-1
clone_size: -
d_call: -
j_call: TRBJ2-3
cdr3_nt: TGCGCCAGCAGCAACCAGGCTCTTCCAGATACGCAGTATTTT
cdr3_aa: CASSNQALPDTQYF

v_call: TRBV27
clone_size: -
d_call: -
j_call: TRBJ2-7
cdr3_nt: TGTGCCAGCACTGGGTTCAGTCAGGGGATTCACGAGCAGTACTTC
cdr3_aa: CASTGFSQGIHEQYF

v_call: TRBV7-2
clone_size: -
d_call: TRBD2
j_call: TRBJ2-2
cdr3_nt: TGTGCCAGCAGCCTAGCTCGGGGAGGGCGGAACACCGGGGAGCTGTTTTTT
cdr3_aa: CASSLARGGRNTGELFF

v_call: TRBV28
clone_size: -
d_call: TRBD2
j_call: TRBJ2-3
cdr3_nt: TGTGCCAGCAGTCCCCTCGTGCCCGTAGCGGGAGACCCAGATACGCAGTATTTT
cdr3_aa: CASSPLVPVAGDPDTQYF

v_call: TRBV28
clone_size: -
d_call: TRBD2
j_call: TRBJ2-7
cdr3_nt: TGTGCCAGCACCGTCCTAGCGGGTGACTCCTACGAGCAGTACTTC
cdr3_aa: CASTVLAGDSYEQYF

v_call: TRBV18
clone_size: -
d_call: TRBD1
j_call: TRBJ1-4
cdr3_nt: TGTGCCAGCTCAACACGGACAGGGGACGAAAAACTGTTTTTT
cdr3_aa: CASSTRTGDEKLFF

v_call: TRBV24-1
clone_size: -
d_call: TRBD2
j_call: TRBJ2-7
cdr3_nt: TGTGCCACCAGTGATGTAGGGACTAGCGGGAGGTACGAGCAGTACTTC
cdr3_aa: CATSDVGTSGRYEQYF

v_call: TRBV3-1/TRBV3-2
clone_size: -
d_call: TRBD1
j_call: TRBJ2-5
cdr3_nt: TGTGCCAGCAGCCCCACCCGACAGGGGTCGGAGACCCAGTACTTC
cdr3_aa: CASSPTRQGSETQYF

v_call: TRBV28
clone_size: -
d_call: -
j_call: TRBJ1-6
cdr3_nt: TGTGCCAGCAGTTTAGAAAGAGGGATTTCACCCCTCCACTTT
cdr3_aa: CASSLERGISPLHF

v_call: TRBV27
clone_size: -
d_call: -
j_call: TRBJ1-2
cdr3_nt: TGTGCCAGCACGGTAGTTTACGGCTACACCTTC
cdr3_aa: CASTVVYGYTF

v_call: TRBV5-1
clone_size: -
d_call: TRBD2
j_call: TRBJ2-1
cdr3_nt: TGCGCCAGCAGGCTAGACGGACTAGCGGGAAGCAATGAGCAGTTCTTC
cdr3_aa: CASRLDGLAGSNEQFF